These 20 T cell receptor beta chains came from one sample sequenced in a study of regulatory T cells in long-lasting Graves disease. The sample's time point: persistent/refractory GD, antithyroid drugs over 5 years with positive TRAb. After RNA was extracted from PBMCs, the TCR library was made from it. The authors built TCR beta libraries using iRepertoire HTBI primers and Arm-PCR of CDR3 regions. TCRdb re-called the multiplex PCR reads through MiXCR, storing one row per CDR3 protein. This repertoire shows approximately 350,000 distinct CDR3 sequences, roughly 24% found once; its top ten account for around a quarter. Sequencing used peripheral blood mononuclear cells (PBMCs), obtained when the disease was refractory, from a patient treated with antithyroid drugs. The receptors derive from a woman aged 40 to 50 with Graves disease.

The chain recombines TRBV10-2 with TRBJ1-5; D is undetermined. The CDR3 is 13 amino acids. Trimming cost V 3 bases and J 6 bases, with 9 bases left between them. The germline gives CDR1 WSHSY, CDR2 SAAADI. CDR3 coding DNA: TGCGCCAGCAGTGACTCCTCTGTTCAGCCCCAGCATTTT. It codes for CASSDSSVQPQHF.

V and J are TRBV20-1 and TRBJ1-5, with D possibly matching TRBD1 (5 bases). Germline V gives CDR1 DFQATT, CDR2 SNEGSKA (reference sequence). The CDR3 spans 16 residues. Trimming left V 0 bases short and J 9 bases short, with 21 bases between. The CDR3 loop is CSARDSTAGGYRPQHF. The DNA of the CDR3 is TGCAGTGCTAGAGATAGCACAGCCGGGGGGTATCGGCCCCAGCATTTT.

In this sample, this clonotype turned up once. V gene TRBV5-6 combines with J gene TRBJ2-7; 8 bases match TRBD2. CDR1 and CDR2 (germline): SGHDT, YYEEEE. The CDR3 runs 14 residues. The ends lost 9 bases at V and 0 bases at J; junction bases unmatched: 8. The CDR3 loop is CATSGGRSSYEQYF. The CDR3 DNA sequence: TGTGCCACCTCGGGAGGGCGAAGCTCCTACGAGCAGTACTTC.

This clonotype showed up many times. The junction departs from germline at one end; a sequencing error may be responsible. The J gene is TRBJ1-6, the V gene TRBV6-2 or TRBV6-3, with a possible D match to TRBD1 (5 bases). Looked up from germline, CDR1 is MNHEY and CDR2 is SVGEGT. This CDR3 has 16 residues. CDR3 loop: CASSDRDSPTSSPLHF. The CDR3 DNA follows: TGCGCCAGCAGTGACCGGGACTCCCCTACGAGTTCACCCCTCCACTTT.

Many counts were recorded for this clonotype. V usage is TRBV11-2 and J usage is TRBJ2-5; tentatively, D is TRBD2 (5 bases). V shed 5 bases and J shed 1 base, with 8 bases lying between them. CDR3 size: 13 residues. Germline V gene data show CDR1 as SGHAT and CDR2 as FQNNGV. CDR3 coding DNA: TGTGCCAGCAGCAAGCGGTTCCAAGAGACCCAGTACTTC. Its translation is CASSKRFQETQYF.

This clonotype was found many times. The chain employs TRBV28 and TRBJ2-7, with 7 bases that match TRBD2. The CDR3 sequence is 16 residues long. Germline values: CDR1 MDHEN, CDR2 SYDVKM. The V and J ends lost 2 bases and 0 bases, in that order; junction bases with no gene match: 7. The CDR3: CASSLARASGSYEQYF. The CDR3 DNA sequence: TGTGCCAGCAGTTTAGCACGGGCTAGCGGCTCCTACGAGCAGTACTTC.

In this sample, this clonotype turned up many times. V gene TRBV10-3 combines with J gene TRBJ2-2, with a weak D call TRBD1 (5 bases). The CDR3 runs to 13 residues. The germline V gene encodes CDR1 ENHRY and CDR2 SYGVKD. Trimming cost V 6 bases and J 4 bases, with 9 bases left between them. DNA of the CDR3: TGTGCCATCAGGGAGACAGCCACCGGGGAGCTGTTTTTT. Its translation is CAIRETATGELFF.

There are a few counts of this clonotype. V is TRBV19 and J is TRBJ2-1; no reliable D call. Germline assignment: CDR1 LNHDA and CDR2 SQIVND (reference sequence). Trimming pared 10 bases from V and 0 bases from J, leaving 16 bases between. The CDR3 extends over 15 amino acids. The CDR3 sequence: CATTPRSYSYNEQFF. In DNA form, the CDR3 reads TGTGCCACCACCCCGCGATCATACTCCTACAATGAGCAGTTCTTC.

This clonotype was counted only a few times. This sequence joins TRBV29-1 and TRBJ2-1, with TRBD2 identical over 7 bases. The CDR3 runs 14 residues. CDR1 is SQVTM, CDR2 ANQGSEA, per germline. Trimming cost V 3 bases and J 4 bases; bases outside gene matches: 6. DNA of the CDR3: TGCAGCGTTGAGGGGAGGGGCCTATACAATGAGCAGTTCTTC. Translating gives CSVEGRGLYNEQFF.

The chain has TRBV6-2 or TRBV6-3 and TRBJ2-6, with D hard to call. This CDR3 is 15 amino acids long. CDR1 MNHEY and CDR2 SVGEGT come from the germline V gene. Trimming pared 5 bases from V and 0 bases from J, leaving 8 bases between. CDR3 sequence: CASSGQSSGANVLTF. The CDR3 bases are TGTGCCAGCAGTGGGCAGAGCTCTGGGGCCAACGTCCTGACTTTC.

This clonotype came up many times. This chain connects TRBV20-1 to TRBJ2-5; TRBD2 is a possible D gene (5 bases). Germline-derived CDR1 and CDR2 are DFQATT and SNEGSKA (reference sequence). This CDR3 is 16 amino acids long. V was shortened by 3 bases and J by 5 bases, with 22 bases between the two germline ends. CDR3 sequence (DNA): TGCAGTGCTAGGACCCTCCTGGGGTCGGCGGGCGAGACCCAGTACTTC. This encodes CSARTLLGSAGETQYF.

This clonotype was seen at least ten times. Here the CDR3 reads CASSWRGLVTGELFF. The CDR3 DNA reads TGTGCCAGCAGTTGGCGGGGGCTGGTCACCGGGGAGCTGTTTTTT. V gene TRBV28 combines with J gene TRBJ2-2, with D tentatively TRBD2 (7 bases). Between the trimmed V and J ends, which lost 4 bases and 4 bases, there was a span of 13 bases. CDR3 size: 15 residues. Germline assignment: CDR1 MDHEN and CDR2 SYDVKM.

This clonotype was found many times. The chain couples TRBV20-1 to TRBJ2-7; 13 nucleotides agree with TRBD2. V was clipped by 4 bases and J by 2 bases; unmatched bases: 2. This CDR3 comprises 14 residues. CDR1 is DFQATT and CDR2 is SNEGSKA in the germline V gene (reference sequence). The CDR3 nucleotides read TGCAGTGCTAAGACTAGCGGGAGGACCTACGAGCAGTACTTC. Amino acids: CSAKTSGRTYEQYF.

This clonotype was observed at least ten times. The chain is built from TRBV5-6 and TRBJ1-1, with unresolved D. Per the germline V gene, CDR1 is SGHDT and CDR2 is YYEEEE. This CDR3 comprises 17 residues. The ends were cut back, 1 base at V and 4 bases at J, with 20 bases in the middle. The CDR3 region is CASSLRGRAVEGTEAFF. The DNA of the CDR3 is TGTGCCAGCAGCTTGAGAGGACGGGCCGTGGAAGGCACTGAAGCTTTCTTT. The entire variable domain, with the rest obtained from reference TRBV5-6 and TRBJ1-1, is as follows: DAGVTQSPTHLIKTRGQQVTLRCSPKSGHDTVSWYQQALGQGPQFIFQYYEEEERQRGNFPDRFSGHQFPNYSSELNVNALLLGDSALYLCASSLRGRAVEGTEAFFGQGTRLTVV.

The chain uses TRBV7-8 and TRBJ2-4, with no clear D. The ends were cut back, 2 bases at V and 9 bases at J, with 14 bases in the middle. Germline assignment: CDR1 SGHVS and CDR2 FQNEAQ. This CDR3 region has 14 residues. The CDR3 sequence is CASSLLGRSAIQYF. The CDR3 DNA follows: TGTGCCAGCAGCTTATTAGGCAGGTCGGCCATTCAGTACTTC.

This clonotype was found a few times. CDR3 bases: TGTGCCAGCAGTTTTGACGGAGGGGCGAACACCGGGGAGCTGTTTTTT. Its protein product is CASSFDGGANTGELFF. The chain combines TRBV12-3 or TRBV12-4 with TRBJ2-2; D perhaps matches TRBD2 (6 bases). The CDR3 covers 16 residues. V was cut by 3 bases and J by 0 bases, with 11 bases left in between.

This chain uses TRBV27 with TRBJ2-7; D is tentatively TRBD1 or TRBD2 (5 bases each). This CDR3 region has 16 residues. Germline V lookup: CDR1 MNHEY, CDR2 SMNVEV (reference sequence). Trimming left V 8 bases short and J 3 bases short, with 23 bases between. CDR3: CASGRWASGTIYEQYF. In DNA, the CDR3 is TGTGCCAGCGGGCGTTGGGCGAGTGGGACGATCTACGAGCAGTACTTC.

The J gene is TRBJ1-2, the V gene TRBV7-2, with unresolved D. V was clipped by 2 bases and J by 3 bases, with 22 bases between them. CDR1 and CDR2 from the germline V gene are SGHTA and FQGNSA. This CDR3 has 18 residues. The CDR3 spells CASSLSYSSIRNYYGYTF. In DNA, the CDR3 is TGTGCCAGCAGCTTAAGTTACAGTTCGATCCGGAATTACTATGGCTACACCTTC. The full variable domain, with the rest looked up from reference TRBV7-2 and TRBJ1-2, is GAGVSQSPSNKVTEKGKDVELRCDPISGHTALYWYRQSLGQGLEFLIYFQGNSAPDKSGLPSDRFSAERTGGSVSTLTIQRTQQEDSAVYLCASSLSYSSIRNYYGYTFGSGTRLTVV.

This chain links TRBV7-9 with TRBJ1-2; D gene uncertain. CDR3 length: 12 amino acids. Trimming removed 5 bases at V and 6 bases at J, with 10 bases between. Germline assignment: CDR1 SEHNR and CDR2 FQNEAQ (reference sequence). The CDR3 bases are TGTGCCAGCAGCATTAATGGCAATGGCTACACCTTC. As protein: CASSINGNGYTF.

This clonotype was counted at least ten times. J is TRBJ1-2 and V is TRBV20-1; D unresolved. CDR3 size: 13 residues. Trimming pared 3 bases from V and 5 bases from J, leaving 13 bases between. Germline V gene lookup returns CDR1 DFQATT and CDR2 SNEGSKA (reference sequence). The CDR3 loop is CSASVRSGYGYTF. As DNA, the CDR3 is TGCAGTGCTAGTGTTCGGTCAGGATATGGCTACACCTTC.